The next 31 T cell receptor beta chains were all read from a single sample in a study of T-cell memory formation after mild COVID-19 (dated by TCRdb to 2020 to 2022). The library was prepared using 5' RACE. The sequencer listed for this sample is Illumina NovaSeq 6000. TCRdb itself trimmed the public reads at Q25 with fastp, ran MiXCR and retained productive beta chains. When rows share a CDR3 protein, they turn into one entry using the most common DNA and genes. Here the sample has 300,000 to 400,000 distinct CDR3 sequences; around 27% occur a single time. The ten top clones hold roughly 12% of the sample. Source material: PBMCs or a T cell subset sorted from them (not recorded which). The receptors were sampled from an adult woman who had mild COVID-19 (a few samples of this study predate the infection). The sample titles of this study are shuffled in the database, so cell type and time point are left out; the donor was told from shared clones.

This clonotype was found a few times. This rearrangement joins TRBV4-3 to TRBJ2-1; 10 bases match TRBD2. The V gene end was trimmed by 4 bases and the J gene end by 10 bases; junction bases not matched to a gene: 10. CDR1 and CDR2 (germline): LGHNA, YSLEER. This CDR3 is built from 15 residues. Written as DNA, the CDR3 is TGCGCCAGCAGCCGAGGGTTAGCGGGAGGCGGCGAGCAGTTCTTC. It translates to CASSRGLAGGGEQFF.

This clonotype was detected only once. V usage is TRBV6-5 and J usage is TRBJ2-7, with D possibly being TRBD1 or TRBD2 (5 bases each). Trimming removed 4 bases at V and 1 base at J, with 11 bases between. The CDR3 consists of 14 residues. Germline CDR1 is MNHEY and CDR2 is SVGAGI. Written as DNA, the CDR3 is TGTGCCAGCAGTTGGGACCATGGGTCCTACGAGCAGTACTTC. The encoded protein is CASSWDHGSYEQYF.

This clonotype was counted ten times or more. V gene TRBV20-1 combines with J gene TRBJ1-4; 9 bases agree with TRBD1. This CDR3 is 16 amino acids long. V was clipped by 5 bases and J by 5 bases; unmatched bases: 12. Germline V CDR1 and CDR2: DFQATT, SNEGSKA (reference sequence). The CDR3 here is CSARVPGQGQNEKLFF. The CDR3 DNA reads TGCAGTGCTCGAGTCCCGGGACAGGGCCAAAATGAAAAACTGTTTTTT.

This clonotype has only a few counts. DNA of the CDR3: TGCGCCAGCAGCCAATGGGGGACCTACGAGCAGTACTTC. Translation: CASSQWGTYEQYF. The chain employs TRBV4-3 and TRBJ2-7; D tentatively reads TRBD1 or TRBD2 (5 bases each). Deletions cut 2 bases from V and 2 bases from J, with 7 bases between. Per germline, CDR1 LGHNA and CDR2 YSLEER. This CDR3 has 13 amino acids.

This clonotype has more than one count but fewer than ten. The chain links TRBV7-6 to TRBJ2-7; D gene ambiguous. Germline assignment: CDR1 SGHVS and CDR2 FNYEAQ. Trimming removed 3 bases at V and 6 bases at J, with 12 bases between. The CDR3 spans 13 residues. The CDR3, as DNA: TGTGCCAGCAGCTTTTCCGGTGGCGGCGAGCAGTACTTC. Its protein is CASSFSGGGEQYF.

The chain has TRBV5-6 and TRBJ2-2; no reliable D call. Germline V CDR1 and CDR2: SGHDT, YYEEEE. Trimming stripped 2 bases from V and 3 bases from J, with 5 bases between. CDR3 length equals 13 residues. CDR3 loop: CASSFGHTGELFF. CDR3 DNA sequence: TGTGCCAGCAGCTTCGGGCACACCGGGGAGCTGTTTTTT.

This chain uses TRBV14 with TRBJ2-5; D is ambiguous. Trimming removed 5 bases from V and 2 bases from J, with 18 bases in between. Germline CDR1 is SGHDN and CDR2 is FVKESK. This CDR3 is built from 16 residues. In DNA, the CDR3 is TGTGCCAGCAGCGCGGAGCCCGGACGGAGACAAGAGACCCAGTACTTC. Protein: CASSAEPGRRQETQYF.

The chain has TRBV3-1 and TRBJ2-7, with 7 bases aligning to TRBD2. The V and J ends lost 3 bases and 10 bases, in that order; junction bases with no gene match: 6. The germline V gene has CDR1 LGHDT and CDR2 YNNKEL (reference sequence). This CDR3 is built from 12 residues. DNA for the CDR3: TGTGCCAGCAGCCACGGGGAGGGTTACCAGTACTTC. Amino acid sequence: CASSHGEGYQYF.

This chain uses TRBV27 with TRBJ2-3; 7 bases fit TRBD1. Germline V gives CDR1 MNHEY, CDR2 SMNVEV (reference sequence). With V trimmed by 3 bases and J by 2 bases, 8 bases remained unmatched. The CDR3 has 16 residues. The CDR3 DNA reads TGTGCCAGCAGTTTTTCGGGACAGATAAACACAGATACGCAGTATTTT. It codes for CASSFSGQINTDTQYF.

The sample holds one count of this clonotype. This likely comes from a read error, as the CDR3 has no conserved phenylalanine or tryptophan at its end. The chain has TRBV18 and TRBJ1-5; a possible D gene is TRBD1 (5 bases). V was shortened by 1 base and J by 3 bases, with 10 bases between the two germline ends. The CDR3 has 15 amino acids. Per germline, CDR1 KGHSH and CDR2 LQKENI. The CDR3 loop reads CASSPQGPNNQPQHI. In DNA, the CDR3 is TGTGCCAGCTCACCACAGGGGCCGAACAATCAGCCCCAGCATATT.

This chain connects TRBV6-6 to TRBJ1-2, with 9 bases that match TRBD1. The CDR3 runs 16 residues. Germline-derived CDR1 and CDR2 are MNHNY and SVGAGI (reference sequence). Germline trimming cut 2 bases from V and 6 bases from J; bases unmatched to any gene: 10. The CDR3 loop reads CASSYRLTGGGDGYTF. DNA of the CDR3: TGTGCCAGCAGTTACCGTCTGACAGGGGGGGGAGATGGCTACACCTTC.

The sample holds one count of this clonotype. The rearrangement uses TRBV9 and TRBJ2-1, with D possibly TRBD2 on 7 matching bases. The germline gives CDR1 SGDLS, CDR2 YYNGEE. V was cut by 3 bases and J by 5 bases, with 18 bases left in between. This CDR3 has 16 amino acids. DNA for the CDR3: TGTGCCAGCAGCGCACACGGAGGGGGGGAGAACAATGAGCAGTTCTTC. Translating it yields CASSAHGGGENNEQFF.

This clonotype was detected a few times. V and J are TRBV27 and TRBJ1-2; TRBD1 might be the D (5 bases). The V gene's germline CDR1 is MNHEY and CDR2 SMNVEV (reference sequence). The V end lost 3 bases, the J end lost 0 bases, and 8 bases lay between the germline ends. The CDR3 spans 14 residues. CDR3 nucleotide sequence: TGTGCCAGCAGTTTGGCAGGGTCTAACTATGGCTACACCTTC. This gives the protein CASSLAGSNYGYTF.

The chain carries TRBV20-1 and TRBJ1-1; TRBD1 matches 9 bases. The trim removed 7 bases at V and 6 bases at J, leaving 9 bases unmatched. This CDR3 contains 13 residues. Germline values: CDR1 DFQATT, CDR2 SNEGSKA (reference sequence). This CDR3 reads CSDHRDRESEAFF. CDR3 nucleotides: TGCAGTGATCACCGGGACAGGGAATCTGAAGCTTTCTTT.

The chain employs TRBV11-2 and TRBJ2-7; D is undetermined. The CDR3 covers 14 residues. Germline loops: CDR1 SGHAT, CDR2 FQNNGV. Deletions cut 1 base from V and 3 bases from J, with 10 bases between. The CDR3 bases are TGTGCCAGCAGCTTAGTCGGACCAAGCTACGAGCAGTACTTC. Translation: CASSLVGPSYEQYF.

CDR3: CATSDSTGEALYEQYF. The CDR3 DNA follows: TGTGCCACCAGTGATTCAACAGGGGAGGCTTTATACGAGCAGTACTTC. The chain recombines TRBV24-1 with TRBJ2-7, with TRBD1 as a possible D gene (7 bases). Trimming shortened V by 2 bases and J by 4 bases, and 17 bases separated the two germline ends. CDR1 and CDR2 (germline): KGHDR, SFDVKD. CDR3 length: 16 amino acids.

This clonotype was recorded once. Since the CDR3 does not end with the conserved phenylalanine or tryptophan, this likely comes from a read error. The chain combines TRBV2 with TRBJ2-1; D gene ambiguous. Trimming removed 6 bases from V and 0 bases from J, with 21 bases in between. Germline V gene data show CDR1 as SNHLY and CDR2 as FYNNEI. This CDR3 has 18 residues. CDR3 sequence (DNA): TGTGCCAGCAGAGGTATGGTCTGGTTAGAGAGCTCCTACAATGAGCAGTTCCTC. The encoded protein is CASRGMVWLESSYNEQFL.

The CDR3 nucleotides read TGCGCCAGCAGCCAAGATGGAGGGGAGCAGTACTTC. It encodes CASSQDGGEQYF. The chain uses TRBV4-1 and TRBJ2-7; possibly TRBD2 for D (6 bases). Trimming removed 0 bases from V and 7 bases from J, with 7 bases in between. Germline V gives CDR1 MGHRA, CDR2 YSYEKL. This CDR3 has 12 residues.

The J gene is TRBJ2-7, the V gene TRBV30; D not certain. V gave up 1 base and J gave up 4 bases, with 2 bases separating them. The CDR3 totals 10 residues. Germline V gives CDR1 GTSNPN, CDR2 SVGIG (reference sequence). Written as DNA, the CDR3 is TGTGCCTGGAGTGGATACGAGCAGTACTTC. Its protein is CAWSGYEQYF.

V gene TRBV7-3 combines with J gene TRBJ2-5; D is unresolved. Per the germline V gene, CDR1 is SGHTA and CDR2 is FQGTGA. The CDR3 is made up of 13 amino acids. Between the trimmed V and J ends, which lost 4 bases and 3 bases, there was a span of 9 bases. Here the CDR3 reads CASSSGSKETQYF. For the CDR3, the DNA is TGTGCCAGCAGCTCCGGGTCTAAAGAGACCCAGTACTTC.

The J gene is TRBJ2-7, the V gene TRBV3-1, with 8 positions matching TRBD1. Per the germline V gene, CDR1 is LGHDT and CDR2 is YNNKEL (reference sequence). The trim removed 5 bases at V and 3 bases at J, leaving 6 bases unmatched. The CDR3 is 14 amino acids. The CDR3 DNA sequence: TGTGCCAGCAGCAAGGACAGGGCGAGCTACGAGCAGTACTTC. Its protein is CASSKDRASYEQYF.

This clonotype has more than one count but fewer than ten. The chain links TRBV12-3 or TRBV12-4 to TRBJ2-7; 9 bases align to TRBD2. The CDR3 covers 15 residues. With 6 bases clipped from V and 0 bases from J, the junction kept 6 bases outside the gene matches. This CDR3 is CASRRLAASSYEQYF. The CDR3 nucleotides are TGTGCCAGCAGGCGACTAGCGGCTAGCTCCTACGAGCAGTACTTC.

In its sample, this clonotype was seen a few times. CDR3 DNA sequence: TGTGCCAGCAGTTGGGCCGGGAGGCAGCCCCAGCATTTT. It specifies CASSWAGRQPQHF. The V and J genes are TRBV12-3 or TRBV12-4 and TRBJ1-5; D gene unclear. CDR3 length: 13 amino acids. Trimming removed 4 bases from V and 7 bases from J, with 11 bases in between.

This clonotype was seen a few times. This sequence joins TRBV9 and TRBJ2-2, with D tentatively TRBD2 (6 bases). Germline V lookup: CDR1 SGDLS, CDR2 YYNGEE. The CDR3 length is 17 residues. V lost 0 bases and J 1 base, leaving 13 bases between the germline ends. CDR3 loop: CASSVGRGLRNTGELFF. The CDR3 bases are TGTGCCAGCAGCGTAGGTCGGGGGTTAAGGAACACCGGGGAGCTGTTTTTT.

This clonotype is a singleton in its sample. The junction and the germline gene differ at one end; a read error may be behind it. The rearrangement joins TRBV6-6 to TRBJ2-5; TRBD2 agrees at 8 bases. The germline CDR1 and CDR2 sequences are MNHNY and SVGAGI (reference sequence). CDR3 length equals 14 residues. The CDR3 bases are TGTGCCAGCAGTCAGCGGGAGCCCCCAGAGACCAAGTACTTC. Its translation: CASSQREPPETKYF.

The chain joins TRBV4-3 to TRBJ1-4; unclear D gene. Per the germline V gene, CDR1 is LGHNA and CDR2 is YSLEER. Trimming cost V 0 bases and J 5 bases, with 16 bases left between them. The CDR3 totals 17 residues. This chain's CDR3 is CASSQEGPRALNEKLFF. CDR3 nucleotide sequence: TGCGCCAGCAGCCAAGAAGGGCCAAGGGCTTTAAATGAAAAACTGTTTTTT.

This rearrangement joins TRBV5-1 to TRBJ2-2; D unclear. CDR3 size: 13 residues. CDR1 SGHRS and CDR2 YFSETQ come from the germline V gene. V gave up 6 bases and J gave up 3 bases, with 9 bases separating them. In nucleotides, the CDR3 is TGCGCCAGCACTCCCCTAGACACCGGGGAGCTGTTTTTT. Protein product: CASTPLDTGELFF.

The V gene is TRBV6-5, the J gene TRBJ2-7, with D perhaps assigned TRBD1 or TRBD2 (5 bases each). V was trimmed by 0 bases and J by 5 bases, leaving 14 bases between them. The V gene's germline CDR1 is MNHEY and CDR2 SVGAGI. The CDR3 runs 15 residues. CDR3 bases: TGTGCCAGCAGTTACTCGTTCCTAGGGACCGACGAGCAGTACTTC. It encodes CASSYSFLGTDEQYF.

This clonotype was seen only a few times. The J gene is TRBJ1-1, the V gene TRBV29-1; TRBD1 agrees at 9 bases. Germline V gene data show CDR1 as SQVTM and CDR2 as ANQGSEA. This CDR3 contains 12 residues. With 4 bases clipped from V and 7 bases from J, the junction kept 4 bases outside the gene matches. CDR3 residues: CSVAGQGIEAFF. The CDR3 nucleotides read TGCAGCGTTGCCGGACAGGGGATTGAAGCTTTCTTT.

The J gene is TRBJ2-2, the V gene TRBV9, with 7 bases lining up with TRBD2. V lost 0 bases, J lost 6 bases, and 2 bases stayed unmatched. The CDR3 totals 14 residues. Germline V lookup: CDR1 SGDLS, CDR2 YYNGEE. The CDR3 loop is CASSVESGAGELFF. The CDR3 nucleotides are TGTGCCAGCAGCGTAGAGAGCGGGGCCGGGGAGCTGTTTTTT.

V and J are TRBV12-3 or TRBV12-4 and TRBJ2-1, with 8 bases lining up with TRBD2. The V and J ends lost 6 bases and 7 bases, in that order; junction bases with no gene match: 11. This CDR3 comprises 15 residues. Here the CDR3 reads CASSSSGRTGNEQFF. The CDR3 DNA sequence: TGTGCCAGCAGCTCAAGCGGGAGAACCGGTAATGAGCAGTTCTTC.